This T cell receptor beta chain was documented in a study of cytomegalovirus exposure and HLA in healthy donors. Study-wide background: A later analysis reported the 120 or so validation repertoires used the same platform as the 666 first-cohort repertoires.

Turning to this clone: The antigen is undetermined.

Whole-study findings and limits: Many donors shared some public TCRs, even though most TCR sequences were rare. Reports indicated that the classifier achieved high specificity and sensitivity in diagnosing cytomegalovirus status. The authors listed 164 TCR beta chains as cytomegalovirus-associated.

V gave up 4 bases and J gave up 0 bases; unmatched junction bases: 3. CDR3 length: 15 amino acids. Germline V gives CDR1 SGHRS, CDR2 YFSETQ. Data came from immunoSEQ multiplex PCR; TCRdb stores just in-frame clones and leaves some out. Of approximately 190,000 clones listed, approximately 82% were seen once; the top ten hold roughly an eighth. This TCR was recovered from a woman younger than 45 in good health and CMV-seropositive. V gene TRBV5-1 combines with J gene TRBJ2-5; TRBD2 matches at 10 bases. The sample was PBMCs. The CDR3 DNA reads TGCGCCAGCAGCCCGGGACTAGCGTACCAAGAGACCCAGTACTTC. Residues: CASSPGLAYQETQYF.